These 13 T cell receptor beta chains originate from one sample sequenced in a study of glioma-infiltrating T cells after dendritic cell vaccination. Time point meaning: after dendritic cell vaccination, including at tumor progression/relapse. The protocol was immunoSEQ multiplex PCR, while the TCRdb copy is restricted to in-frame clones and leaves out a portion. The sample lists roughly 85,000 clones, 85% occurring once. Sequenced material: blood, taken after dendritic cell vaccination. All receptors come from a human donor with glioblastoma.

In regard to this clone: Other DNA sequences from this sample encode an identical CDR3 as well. The CDR3 nucleotides are TGCGCCAGCAGCTTGGGACTAGCGGGTTACAATGAGCAGTTCTTC. It translates to CASSLGLAGYNEQFF. The V gene is TRBV5-1, the J gene TRBJ2-1; TRBD2 agrees at 10 bases. Trimming removed 0 bases from V and 4 bases from J; junction bases left unmatched: 1. Germline CDR1 reads SGHRS; CDR2 reads YFSETQ. The CDR3 has 15 amino acids.

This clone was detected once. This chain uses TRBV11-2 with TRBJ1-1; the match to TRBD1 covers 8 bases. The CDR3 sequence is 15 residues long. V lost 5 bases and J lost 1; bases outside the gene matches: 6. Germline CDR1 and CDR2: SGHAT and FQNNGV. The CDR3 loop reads CASSGGGTGNTEAFF. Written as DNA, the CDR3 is TGTGCCAGCAGCGGGGGGGGGACAGGGAACACTGAAGCTTTCTTT.

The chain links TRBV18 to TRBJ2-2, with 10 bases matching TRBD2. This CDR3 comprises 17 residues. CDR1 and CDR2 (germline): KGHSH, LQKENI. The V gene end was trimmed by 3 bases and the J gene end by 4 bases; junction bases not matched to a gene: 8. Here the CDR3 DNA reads TGTGCCAGCTCACCGGTCGATAGCGGGAGGCCCACCGGGGAGCTGTTTTTT. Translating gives CASSPVDSGRPTGELFF.

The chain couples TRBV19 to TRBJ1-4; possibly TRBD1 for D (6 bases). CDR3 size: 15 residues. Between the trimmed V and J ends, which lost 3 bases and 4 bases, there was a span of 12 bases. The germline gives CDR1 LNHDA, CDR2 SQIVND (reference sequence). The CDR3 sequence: CASSISTGNNEKLFF. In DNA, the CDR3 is TGTGCCAGTAGTATTAGCACAGGGAATAATGAAAAACTGTTTTTT.

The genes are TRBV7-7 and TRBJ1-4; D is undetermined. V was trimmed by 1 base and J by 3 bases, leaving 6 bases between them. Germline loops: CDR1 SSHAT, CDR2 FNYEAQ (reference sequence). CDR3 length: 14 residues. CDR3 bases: TGTGCCAGCAGCTTAGGCCCGGCTAATGAAAAACTGTTTTTT. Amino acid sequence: CASSLGPANEKLFF.

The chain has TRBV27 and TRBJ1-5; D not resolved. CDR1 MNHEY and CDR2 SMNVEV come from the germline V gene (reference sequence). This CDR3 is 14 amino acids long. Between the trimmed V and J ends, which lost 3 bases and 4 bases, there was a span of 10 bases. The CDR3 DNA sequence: TGTGCCAGCAGTTTTTCGGGGTATAATCAGCCCCAGCATTTT. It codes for CASSFSGYNQPQHF.

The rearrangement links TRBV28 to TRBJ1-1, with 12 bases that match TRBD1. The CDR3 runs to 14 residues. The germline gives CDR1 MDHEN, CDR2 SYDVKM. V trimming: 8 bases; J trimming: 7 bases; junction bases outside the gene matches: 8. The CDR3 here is CASCRDRGHHEAFF. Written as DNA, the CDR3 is TGTGCCAGCTGCCGGGACAGGGGGCATCATGAAGCTTTCTTT.

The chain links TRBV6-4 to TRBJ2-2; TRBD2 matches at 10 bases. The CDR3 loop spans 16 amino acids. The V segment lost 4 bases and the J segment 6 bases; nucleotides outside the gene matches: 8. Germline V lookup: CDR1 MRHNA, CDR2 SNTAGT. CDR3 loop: CASSVASGRASGELFF. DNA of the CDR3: TGTGCCAGCAGTGTGGCCAGCGGGAGGGCCTCCGGGGAGCTGTTTTTT.

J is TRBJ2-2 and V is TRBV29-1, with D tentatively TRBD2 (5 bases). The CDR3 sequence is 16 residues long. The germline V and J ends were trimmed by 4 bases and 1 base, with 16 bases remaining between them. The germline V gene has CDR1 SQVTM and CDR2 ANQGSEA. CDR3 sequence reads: CSVASGRGKNTGELFF. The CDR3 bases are TGCAGCGTTGCCTCAGGTCGGGGAAAGAACACCGGGGAGCTGTTTTTT.

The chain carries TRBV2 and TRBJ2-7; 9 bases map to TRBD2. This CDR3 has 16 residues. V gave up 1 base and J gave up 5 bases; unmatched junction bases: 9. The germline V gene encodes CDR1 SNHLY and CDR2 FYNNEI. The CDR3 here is CASSEGRLAGIDEQYF. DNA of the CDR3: TGTGCCAGCAGTGAAGGAAGGCTAGCGGGAATTGACGAGCAGTACTTC. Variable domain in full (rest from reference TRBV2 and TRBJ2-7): EPEVTQTPSHQVTQMGQEVILRCVPISNHLYFYWYRQILGQKVEFLVSFYNNEISEKSEIFDDQFSVERPDGSNFTLKIRSTKLEDSAMYFCASSEGRLAGIDEQYFGPGTRLTVT.

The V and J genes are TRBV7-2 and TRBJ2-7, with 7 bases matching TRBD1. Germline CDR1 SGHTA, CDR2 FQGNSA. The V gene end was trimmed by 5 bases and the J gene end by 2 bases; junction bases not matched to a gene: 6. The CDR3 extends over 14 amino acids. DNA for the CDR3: TGTGCCAGCAGCACCCCGGGACAGACCTACGAGCAGTACTTC. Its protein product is CASSTPGQTYEQYF.

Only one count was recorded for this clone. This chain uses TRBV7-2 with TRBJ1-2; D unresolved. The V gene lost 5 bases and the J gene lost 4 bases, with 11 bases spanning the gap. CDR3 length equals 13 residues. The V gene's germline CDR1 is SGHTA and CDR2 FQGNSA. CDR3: CASSPDGGYGYTF. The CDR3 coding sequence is TGTGCCAGCAGCCCCGACGGCGGCTATGGCTACACCTTC.

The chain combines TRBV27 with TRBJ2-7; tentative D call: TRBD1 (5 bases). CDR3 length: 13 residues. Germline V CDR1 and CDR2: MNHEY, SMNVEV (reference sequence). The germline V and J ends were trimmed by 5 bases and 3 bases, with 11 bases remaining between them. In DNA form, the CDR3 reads TGTGCCAGCAGTAGACAGTCAGGCTACGAGCAGTACTTC. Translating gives CASSRQSGYEQYF.